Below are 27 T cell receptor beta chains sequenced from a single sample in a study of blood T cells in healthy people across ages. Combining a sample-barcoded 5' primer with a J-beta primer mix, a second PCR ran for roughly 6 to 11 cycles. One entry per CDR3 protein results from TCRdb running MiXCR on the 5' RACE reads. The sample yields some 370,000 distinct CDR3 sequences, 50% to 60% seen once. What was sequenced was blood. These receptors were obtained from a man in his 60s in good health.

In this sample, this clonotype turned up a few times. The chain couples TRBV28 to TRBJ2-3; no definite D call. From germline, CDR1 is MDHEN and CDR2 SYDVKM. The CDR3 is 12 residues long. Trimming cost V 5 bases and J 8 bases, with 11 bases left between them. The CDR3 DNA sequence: TGTGCCAGCAGTCAACAGCACGCTACGCAGTATTTT. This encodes CASSQQHATQYF.

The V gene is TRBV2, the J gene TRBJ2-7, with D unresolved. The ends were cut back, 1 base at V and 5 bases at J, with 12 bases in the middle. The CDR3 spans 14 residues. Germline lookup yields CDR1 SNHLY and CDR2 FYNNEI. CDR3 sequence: CASSEVGFGDEQYF. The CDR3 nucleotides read TGTGCCAGCAGTGAAGTTGGCTTTGGGGACGAGCAGTACTTC.

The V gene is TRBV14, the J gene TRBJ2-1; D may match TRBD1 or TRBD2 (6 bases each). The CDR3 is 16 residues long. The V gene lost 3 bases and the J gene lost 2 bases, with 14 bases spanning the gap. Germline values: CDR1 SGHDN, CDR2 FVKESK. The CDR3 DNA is TGTGCCAGCAGCCAGACCGGGGGCTTCACCTACAATGAGCAGTTCTTC. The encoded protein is CASSQTGGFTYNEQFF.

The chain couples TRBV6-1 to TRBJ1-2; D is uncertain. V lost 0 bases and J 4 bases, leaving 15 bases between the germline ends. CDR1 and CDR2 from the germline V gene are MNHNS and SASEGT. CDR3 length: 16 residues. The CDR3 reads CASSEASMRTLYGYTF. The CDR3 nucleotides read TGTGCCAGCAGTGAAGCGAGTATGAGGACCCTCTATGGCTACACCTTC.

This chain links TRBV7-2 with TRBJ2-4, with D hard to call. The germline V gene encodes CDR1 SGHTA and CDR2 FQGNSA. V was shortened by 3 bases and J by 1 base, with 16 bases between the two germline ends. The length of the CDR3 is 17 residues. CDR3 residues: CASSLGSGVGAKNIQYF. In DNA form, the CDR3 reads TGTGCCAGCAGCTTGGGTTCTGGGGTTGGGGCCAAAAACATTCAGTACTTC.

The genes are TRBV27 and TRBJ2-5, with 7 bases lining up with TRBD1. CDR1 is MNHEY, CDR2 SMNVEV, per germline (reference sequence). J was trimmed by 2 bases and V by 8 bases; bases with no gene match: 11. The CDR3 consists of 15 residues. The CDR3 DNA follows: TGTGCCAGCCGGGTGGACAGGTCCCGTCAAGAGACCCAGTACTTC. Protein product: CASRVDRSRQETQYF.

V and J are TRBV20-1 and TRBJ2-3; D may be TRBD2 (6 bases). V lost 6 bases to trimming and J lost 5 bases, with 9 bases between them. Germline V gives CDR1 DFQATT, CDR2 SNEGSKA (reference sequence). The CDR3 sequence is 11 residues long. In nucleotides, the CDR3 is TGCAGTGCCAGGCGGGGAGATACGCAGTATTTT. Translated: CSARRGDTQYF.

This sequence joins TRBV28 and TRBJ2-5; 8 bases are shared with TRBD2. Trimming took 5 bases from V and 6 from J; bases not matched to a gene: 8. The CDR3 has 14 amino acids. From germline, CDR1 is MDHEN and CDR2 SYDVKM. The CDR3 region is CASSPGGWGKTQYF. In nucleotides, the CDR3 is TGTGCCAGCAGTCCGGGGGGGTGGGGAAAGACCCAGTACTTC. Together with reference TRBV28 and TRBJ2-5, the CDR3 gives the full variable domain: DVKVTQSSRYLVKRTGEKVFLECVQDMDHENMFWYRQDPGLGLRLIYFSYDVKMKEKGDIPEGYSVSREKKERFSLILESASTNQTSMYLCASSPGGWGKTQYFGPGTRLLVL.

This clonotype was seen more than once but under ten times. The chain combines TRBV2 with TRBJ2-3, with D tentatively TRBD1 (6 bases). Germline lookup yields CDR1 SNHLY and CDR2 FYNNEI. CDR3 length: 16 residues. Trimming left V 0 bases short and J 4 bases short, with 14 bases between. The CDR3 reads CASSEADRTVPDTQYF. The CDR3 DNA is TGTGCCAGCAGTGAAGCAGATCGGACAGTTCCAGATACGCAGTATTTT.

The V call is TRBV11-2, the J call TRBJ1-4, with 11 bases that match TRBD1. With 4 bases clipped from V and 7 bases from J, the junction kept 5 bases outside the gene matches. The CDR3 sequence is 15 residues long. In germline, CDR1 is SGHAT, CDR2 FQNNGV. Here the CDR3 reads CASSSGTGGFEKLFF. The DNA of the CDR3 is TGTGCCAGCAGCTCGGGGACAGGGGGTTTTGAAAAACTGTTTTTT.

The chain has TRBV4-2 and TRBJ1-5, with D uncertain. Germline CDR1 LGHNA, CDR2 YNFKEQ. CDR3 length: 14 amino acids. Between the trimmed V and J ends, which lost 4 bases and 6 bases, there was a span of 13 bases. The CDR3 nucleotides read TGTGCCAGCAGCCTAAGGGTGGTGGGTCAGCCCCAGCATTTT. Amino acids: CASSLRVVGQPQHF.

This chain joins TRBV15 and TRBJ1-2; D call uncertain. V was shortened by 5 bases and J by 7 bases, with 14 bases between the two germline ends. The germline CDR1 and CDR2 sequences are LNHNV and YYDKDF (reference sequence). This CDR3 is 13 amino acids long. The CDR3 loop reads CATSSSSVSGYTF. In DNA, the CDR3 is TGTGCCACCAGCTCATCGTCGGTTTCTGGCTACACCTTC.

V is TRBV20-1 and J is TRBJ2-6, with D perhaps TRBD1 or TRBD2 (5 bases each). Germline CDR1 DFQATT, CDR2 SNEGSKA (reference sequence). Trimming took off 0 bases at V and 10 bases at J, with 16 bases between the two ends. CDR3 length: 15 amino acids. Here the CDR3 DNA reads TGCAGTGCTAGAGAAGCCGTAGGCAGGGAGAACGTCCTGACTTTC. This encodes CSAREAVGRENVLTF.

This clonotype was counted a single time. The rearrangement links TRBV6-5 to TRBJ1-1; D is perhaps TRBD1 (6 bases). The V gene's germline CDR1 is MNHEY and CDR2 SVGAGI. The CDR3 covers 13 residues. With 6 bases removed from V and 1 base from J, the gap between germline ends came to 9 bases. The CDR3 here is CASRRTENTEAFF. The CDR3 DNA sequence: TGTGCCAGCAGACGGACAGAGAACACTGAAGCTTTCTTT.

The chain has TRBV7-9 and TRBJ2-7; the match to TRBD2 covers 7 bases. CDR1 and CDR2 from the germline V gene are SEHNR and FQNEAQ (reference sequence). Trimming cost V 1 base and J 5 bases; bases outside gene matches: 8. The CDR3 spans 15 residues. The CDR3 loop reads CASSLVTSLIHEQYF. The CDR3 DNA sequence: TGTGCCAGCAGCTTAGTGACTAGCCTCATCCACGAGCAGTACTTC.

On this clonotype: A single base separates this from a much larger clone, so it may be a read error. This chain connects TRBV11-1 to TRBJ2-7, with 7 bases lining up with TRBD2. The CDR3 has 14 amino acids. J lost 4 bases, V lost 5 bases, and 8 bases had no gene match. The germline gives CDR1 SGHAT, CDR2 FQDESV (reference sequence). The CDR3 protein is CASSKTGGRYEQYF. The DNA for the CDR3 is TGTGCCAGCAGCAAGACTGGCGGGAGATACGAGCAGTACTTC.

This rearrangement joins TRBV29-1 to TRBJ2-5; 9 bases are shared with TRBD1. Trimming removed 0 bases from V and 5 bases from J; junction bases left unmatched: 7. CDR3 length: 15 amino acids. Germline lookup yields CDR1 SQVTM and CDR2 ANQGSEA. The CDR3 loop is CSVEDPGTGRETQYF. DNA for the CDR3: TGCAGCGTTGAAGACCCTGGGACAGGGAGGGAGACCCAGTACTTC.

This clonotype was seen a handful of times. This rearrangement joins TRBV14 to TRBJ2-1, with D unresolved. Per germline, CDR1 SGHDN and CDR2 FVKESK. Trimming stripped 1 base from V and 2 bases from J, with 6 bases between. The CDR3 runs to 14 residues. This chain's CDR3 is CASSQGVTYNEQFF. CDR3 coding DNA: TGTGCCAGCAGCCAAGGCGTAACCTACAATGAGCAGTTCTTC.

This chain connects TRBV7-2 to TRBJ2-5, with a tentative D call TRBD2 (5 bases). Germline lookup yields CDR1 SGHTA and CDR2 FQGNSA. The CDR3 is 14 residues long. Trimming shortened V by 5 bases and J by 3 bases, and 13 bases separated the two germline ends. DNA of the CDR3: TGTGCCAGCAGCCGACCCGGGGTAGAAGAGACCCAGTACTTC. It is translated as CASSRPGVEETQYF.

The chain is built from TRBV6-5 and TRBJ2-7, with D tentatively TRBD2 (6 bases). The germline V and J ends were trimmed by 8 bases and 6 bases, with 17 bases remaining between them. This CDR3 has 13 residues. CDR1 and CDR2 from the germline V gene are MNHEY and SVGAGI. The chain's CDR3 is CASGLMGGSEQYF. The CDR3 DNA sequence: TGTGCCAGCGGCCTTATGGGGGGTAGCGAGCAGTACTTC.

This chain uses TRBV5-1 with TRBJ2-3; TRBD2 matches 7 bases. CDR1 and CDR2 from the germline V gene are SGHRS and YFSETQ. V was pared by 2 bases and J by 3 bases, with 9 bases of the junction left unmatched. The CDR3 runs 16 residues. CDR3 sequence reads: CASSLPGGSFTDTQYF. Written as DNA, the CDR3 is TGCGCCAGCAGCTTACCGGGAGGCAGCTTTACAGATACGCAGTATTTT.

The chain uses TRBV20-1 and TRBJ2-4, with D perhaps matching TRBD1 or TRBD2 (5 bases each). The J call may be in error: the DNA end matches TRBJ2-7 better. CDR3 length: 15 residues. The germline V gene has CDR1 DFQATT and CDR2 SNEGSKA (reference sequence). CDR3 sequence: CSAEGFGTGAYEQYF. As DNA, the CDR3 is TGCAGTGCTGAGGGCTTTGGGACGGGTGCCTACGAGCAGTACTTC.

The CDR3 loop is CSVDWDRRRQFF. Written as DNA, the CDR3 is TGCAGCGTTGACTGGGACAGAAGAAGACAGTTCTTC. The chain combines TRBV29-1 with TRBJ2-1, with 7 bases lining up with TRBD1. After removal of 3 bases from V and 13 bases from J, the junction contained 9 bases not matched to a gene. The CDR3 totals 12 residues. Germline CDR1 reads SQVTM; CDR2 reads ANQGSEA.

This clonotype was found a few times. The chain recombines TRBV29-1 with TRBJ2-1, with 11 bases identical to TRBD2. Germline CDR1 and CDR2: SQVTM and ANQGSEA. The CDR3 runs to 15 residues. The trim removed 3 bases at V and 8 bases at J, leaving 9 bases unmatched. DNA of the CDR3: TGCAGCGTTGACCTTATAGCGGGAGGGCCCTATGAGCAGTTCTTC. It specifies CSVDLIAGGPYEQFF.

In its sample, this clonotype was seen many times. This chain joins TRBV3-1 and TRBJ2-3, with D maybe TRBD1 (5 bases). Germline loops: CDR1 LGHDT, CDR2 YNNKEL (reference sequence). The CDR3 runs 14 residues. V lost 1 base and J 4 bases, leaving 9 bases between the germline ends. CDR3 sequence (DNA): TGTGCCAGCAGCCAAGTGGGGCTCTCAGATACGCAGTATTTT. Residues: CASSQVGLSDTQYF.

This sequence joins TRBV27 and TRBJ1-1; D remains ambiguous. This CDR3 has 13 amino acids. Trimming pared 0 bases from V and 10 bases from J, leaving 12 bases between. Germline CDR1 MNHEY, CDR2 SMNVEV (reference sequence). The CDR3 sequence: CASSLSRQSRAFF. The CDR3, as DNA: TGTGCCAGCAGTTTATCCCGCCAGTCGAGAGCTTTCTTT.

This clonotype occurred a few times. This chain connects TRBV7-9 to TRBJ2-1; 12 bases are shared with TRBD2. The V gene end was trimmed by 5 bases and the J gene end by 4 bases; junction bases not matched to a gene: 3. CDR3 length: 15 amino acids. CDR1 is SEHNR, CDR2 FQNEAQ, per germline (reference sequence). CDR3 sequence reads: CASSHGLAGYNEQFF. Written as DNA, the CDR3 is TGTGCCAGCAGCCATGGACTAGCGGGGTACAATGAGCAGTTCTTC.